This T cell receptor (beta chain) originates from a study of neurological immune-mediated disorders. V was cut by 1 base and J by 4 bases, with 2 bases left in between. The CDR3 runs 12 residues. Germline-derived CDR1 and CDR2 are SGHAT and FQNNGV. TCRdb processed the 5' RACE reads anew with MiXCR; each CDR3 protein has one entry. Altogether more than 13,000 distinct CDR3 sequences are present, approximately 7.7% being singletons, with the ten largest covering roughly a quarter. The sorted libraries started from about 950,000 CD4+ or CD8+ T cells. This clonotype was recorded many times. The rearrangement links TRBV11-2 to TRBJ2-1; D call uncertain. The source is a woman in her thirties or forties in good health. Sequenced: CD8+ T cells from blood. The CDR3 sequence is CASSLAYNEQFF. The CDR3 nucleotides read TGTGCCAGCAGCTTAGCGTACAATGAGCAGTTCTTC.